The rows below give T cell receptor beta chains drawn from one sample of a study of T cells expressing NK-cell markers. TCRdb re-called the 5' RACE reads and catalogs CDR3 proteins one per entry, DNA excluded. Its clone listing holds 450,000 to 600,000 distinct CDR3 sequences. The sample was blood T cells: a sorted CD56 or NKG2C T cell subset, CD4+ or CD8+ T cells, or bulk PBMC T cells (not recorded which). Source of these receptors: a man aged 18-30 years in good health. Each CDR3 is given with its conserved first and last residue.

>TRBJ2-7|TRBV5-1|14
CASSSTGNTYEQYF
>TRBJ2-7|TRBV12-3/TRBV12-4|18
CASSWGGRGLRRGYEQYF
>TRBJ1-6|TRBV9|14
CASSDGYSNSPLHF
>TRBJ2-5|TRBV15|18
CATSREGRLAGVQETQYF
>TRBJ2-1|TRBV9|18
CASSASWGEKLIWNEQFF
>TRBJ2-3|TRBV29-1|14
CSAGGEVITDTQYF
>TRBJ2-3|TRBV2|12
CASSVRSDTQYF
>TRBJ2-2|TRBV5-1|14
CASRVQASTGELFF
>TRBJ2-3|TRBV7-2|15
CASSRWTGGMDTQYF
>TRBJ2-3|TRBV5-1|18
CASSLAGTSGGFTDTQYF
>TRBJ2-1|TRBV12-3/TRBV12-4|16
CASSRTSGQGWHEQFF
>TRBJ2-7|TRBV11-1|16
CASSQIGRPLDDEQYF
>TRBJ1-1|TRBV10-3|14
CASSGAQMNTEAFF
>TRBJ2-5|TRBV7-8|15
CASSSGVGPQETQYF
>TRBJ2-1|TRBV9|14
CASSVDVRNNEQFF
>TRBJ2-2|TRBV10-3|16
CAISPTSGENTGELFF
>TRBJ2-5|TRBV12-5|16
CASGLGTSGPQETQYF
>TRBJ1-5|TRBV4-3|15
CASSQDRQDNQPQHF
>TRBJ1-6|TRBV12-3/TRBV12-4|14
CASNPAGRESPLHF
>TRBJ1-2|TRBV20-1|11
CSARQGSDYTF
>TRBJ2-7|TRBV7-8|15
CASSSRGVNSYEQYF
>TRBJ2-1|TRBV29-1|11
CSVFRSLEQFF
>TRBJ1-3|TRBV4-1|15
CASSHQGEDGNTIYF
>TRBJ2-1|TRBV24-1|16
CATSDTLAGLRNEQFF
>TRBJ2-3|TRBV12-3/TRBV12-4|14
CASSFDSRTDTQYF
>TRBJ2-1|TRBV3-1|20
CASSQSREKGRPYSYNEQFF
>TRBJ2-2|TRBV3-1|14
CASSHGRGAGELFF
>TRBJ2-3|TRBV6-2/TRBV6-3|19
CASSFSGLAGGWRTDTQYF
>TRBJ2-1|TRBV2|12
CASSPGTGGQFF
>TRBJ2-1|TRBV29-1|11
CSVAPSGRQFF
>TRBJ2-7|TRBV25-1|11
CASGDFFEQYF
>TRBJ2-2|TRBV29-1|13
CSVGESGTGELFF
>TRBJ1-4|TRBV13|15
CASSWAGPANEKLFF
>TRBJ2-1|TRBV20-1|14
CSARRGIWGDEQFF
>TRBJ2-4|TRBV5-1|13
CASRDNIKNIQYF
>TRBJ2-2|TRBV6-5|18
CASSYSNFDSSNTGELFF
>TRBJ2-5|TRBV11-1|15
CASSLAAVLGETQYF
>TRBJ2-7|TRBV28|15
CASAGSGTSFYEQYF
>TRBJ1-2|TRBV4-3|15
CASSQERTVSYGYTF
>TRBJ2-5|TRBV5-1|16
CASSLLWQGAGETQYF
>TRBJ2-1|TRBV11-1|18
CASSFGGGWADGGNEQFF
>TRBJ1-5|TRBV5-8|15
CASSTRQGGNQPQHF
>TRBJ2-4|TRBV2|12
CASSLDIRDWYF
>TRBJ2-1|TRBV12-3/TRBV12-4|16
CASSEKLAPSHNEQFF
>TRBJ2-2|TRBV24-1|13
CATSYTIPGELFF
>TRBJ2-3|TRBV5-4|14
CASSSEDVTDTQYF
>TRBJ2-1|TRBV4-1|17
CASSQGLEQAAYNEQFF
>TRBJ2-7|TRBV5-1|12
CASSSEKTGQYF
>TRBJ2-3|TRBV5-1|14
CASSTASGRPTQYF
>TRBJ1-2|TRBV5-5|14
CASSLEVRDYGYTF
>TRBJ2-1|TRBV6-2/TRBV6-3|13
CASSLTRGTEGFF